This TCR beta chain was sequenced for a study of cytomegalovirus exposure and HLA in healthy donors. Overall study: Out of fewer than 400 genotyped donors, 81% belonged to the Caucasian-associated ancestry cluster.

This clone was picked up many times. Its antigen is currently unknown. With 60 Vbeta and 13 Jbeta primers, the PCR was carried out. Sequencing was performed with immunoSEQ multiplex PCR; in TCRdb, only in-frame clones are kept and a portion is missing. In the table there are under 150,000 clones, roughly 70% of which are singletons. Although they were nominally healthy when sampled, donors likely had unrecorded immune exposures. Notes on the study in general: In vitro assays verified that a few CMV-associated chains recognized CMV antigens specifically.

CDR3 length: 15 amino acids. V gave up 5 bases and J gave up 4 bases, with 12 bases separating them. CDR1 is LNHDA, CDR2 SQIVND, per germline (reference sequence). The sample consisted of PBMCs. The chain has TRBV19 and TRBJ1-6; D is perhaps TRBD1 (6 bases). This TCR was recovered from a man aged 50-59 years in good health and CMV-seropositive. This chain's CDR3 is CASSPRTDYNSPLHF. The CDR3 DNA reads TGTGCCAGTAGTCCACGGACAGATTATAATTCACCCCTCCACTTT.